This TCR beta chain comes out of a study of blood T cell repertoires in COVID-19. Study-wide context: The United States, Italy and Spain supplied acute and convalescent COVID-19 samples. The analysed material was cDNA or gDNA that came from T cells, B-cell-depleted T cells, or PBMCs.

Per the original methods: Reference gene primers were amplified, and this amplification served to estimate nucleated cell counts. The protocol was immunoSEQ multiplex PCR, while the TCRdb copy is restricted to in-frame clones and leaves out a portion. That table supplies the V and J calls and clone size; D and trimming were determined from the DNA. This sample has approximately 140,000 clones, with 80% found just once. The CDR3 runs 15 residues. V shed 3 bases and J 6 bases; nucleotides not matched to a gene: 8. Per germline, CDR1 SGHRS and CDR2 YFSETQ. This sequence joins TRBV5-1 and TRBJ1-4, with 7 nucleotides matching TRBD1. Material for sequencing was peripheral blood. This clonotype originated in a man aged 55 to 70 with active or convalescent COVID-19. The DNA for the CDR3 is TGCGCCAGCAGCTGGGAAGGGGGCATCGATGAAAAACTGTTTTTT. This encodes CASSWEGGIDEKLFF.